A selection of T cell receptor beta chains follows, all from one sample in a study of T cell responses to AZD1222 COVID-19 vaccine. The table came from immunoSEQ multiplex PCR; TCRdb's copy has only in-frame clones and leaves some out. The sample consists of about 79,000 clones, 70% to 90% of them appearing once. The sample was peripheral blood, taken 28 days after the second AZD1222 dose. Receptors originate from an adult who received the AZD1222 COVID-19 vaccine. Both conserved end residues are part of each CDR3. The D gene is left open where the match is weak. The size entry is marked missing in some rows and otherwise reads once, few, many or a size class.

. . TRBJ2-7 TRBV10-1 TGCGCCAGCAGTGAGGGGGGGAGCGGCTACGAGCAGTACTTC CASSEGGSGYEQYF
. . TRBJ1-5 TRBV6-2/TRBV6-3 TGTGCCAGCAGTTACTCGGGAAGCAATCAGCCCCAGCATTTT CASSYSGSNQPQHF
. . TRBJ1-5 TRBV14 TGTGCCAGCAGCCAAGATCAGGGTAGCAATCAGCCCCAGCATTTT CASSQDQGSNQPQHF
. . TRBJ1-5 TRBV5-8 TGTGCCAGCAGCTTGGGGTCGCCGAGACAGCCCCAGCATTTT CASSLGSPRQPQHF
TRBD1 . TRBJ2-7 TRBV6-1 TGTGCCAGCAGTGACCAGGGGGAAACCTACGAGCAGTACTTC CASSDQGETYEQYF
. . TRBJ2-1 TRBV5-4 TGTGCCAGCACCGGCAAGGCGAGCTCCTACAATGAGCAGTTCTTC CASTGKASSYNEQFF
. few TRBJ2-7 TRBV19 TGTGCCACCTTACAGGGTTCGGGGGGTGAGCAGTACTTC CATLQGSGGEQYF
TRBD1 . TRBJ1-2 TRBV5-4 TGTGCCAGCAGACCCCCGGGACAGGACTATGGCTACACCTTC CASRPPGQDYGYTF
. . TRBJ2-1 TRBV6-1 TGTGCCAGCGGTGCTTTTATGACAGGACTTTCAAATGAGCAGTTCTTC CASGAFMTGLSNEQFF
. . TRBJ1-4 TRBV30 TGTGCCTGGAGTCAGACAACTAATGAAAAACTGTTTTTT CAWSQTTNEKLFF
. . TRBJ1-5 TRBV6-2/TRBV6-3 TGTGCCAGCAGTGGAAAGGTGGGAGTCCATCAGCCCCAGCATTTT CASSGKVGVHQPQHF
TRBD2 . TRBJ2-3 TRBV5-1 TGCGCCAGCAGCCCCTCGACTAGCGGGATTACAGATACGCAGTATTTT CASSPSTSGITDTQYF
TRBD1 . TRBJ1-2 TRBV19 TGTGCCAGTAGTTTACAACAGGGGGCAAGTTCAAGTGGCTACACCTTC CASSLQQGASSSGYTF
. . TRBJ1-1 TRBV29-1 TGCAGCGTCTGGGACGTTGTCAACACTGAAGCTTTCTTT CSVWDVVNTEAFF
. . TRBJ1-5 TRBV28 TGTGCCAGCATCGGGGGTAGCAATCAGCCCCAGCATTTT CASIGGSNQPQHF
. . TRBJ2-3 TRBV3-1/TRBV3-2 TGTGCCAGCAGCCCCCGTGGAGTGAGCACAGATACGCAGTATTTT CASSPRGVSTDTQYF
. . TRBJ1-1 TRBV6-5 TGTGCCAGCAGACAGACGGTGAACACTGAAGCTTTCTTT CASRQTVNTEAFF
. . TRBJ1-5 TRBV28 TGTGCCAGCAGTTTATTGCAGCAGCAGCCCCAGCATTTT CASSLLQQQPQHF
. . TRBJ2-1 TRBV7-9 TGTGCCAGCATGCTATCACAGGTCGAGGATGAGCAGTTCTTC CASMLSQVEDEQFF
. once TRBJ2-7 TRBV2 TGTGCCAGCACGCCCGGGAACAGCGGAGGAGAAGACTTC CASTPGNSGGEDF
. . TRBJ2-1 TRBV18 TGTGCCAGCTCCCAGTCCTGGTCCTCCTACAATGAGCAGTTCTTC CASSQSWSSYNEQFF
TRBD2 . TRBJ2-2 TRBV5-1 TGCGCCAGCAGCTTGGCAGGCGGGGGGAACACCGGGGAGCTGTTTTTT CASSLAGGGNTGELFF
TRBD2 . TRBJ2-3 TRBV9 TGTGCCAGCAGCGCCCTCGCGGGAGGGCCAGGAGATACGCAGTATTTT CASSALAGGPGDTQYF
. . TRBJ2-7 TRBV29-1 TGCAGCGTCATGGAGGGACGGCAGAGCTCCTACGAGCAGTACTTC CSVMEGRQSSYEQYF
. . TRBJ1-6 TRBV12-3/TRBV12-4 TGTGCCAGCAGTTTGCAGAATTCACCCCTCCACTTT CASSLQNSPLHF
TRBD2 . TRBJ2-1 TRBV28 TGTGCCAGCAGTTCACCGAACGGACTAGCGGGACTGGCGGGTGAGCAGTTCTTC CASSSPNGLAGLAGEQFF
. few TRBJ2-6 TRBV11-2 TGTGCCAGCAGCTCCCCTAGGGTCGGGGCCAACGTCCTGACTTTC CASSSPRVGANVLTF
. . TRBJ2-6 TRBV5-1 TGCGCCAGCAGCTATAGCCCCCCGCAATCTGGGGCCAACGTCCTGACTTTC CASSYSPPQSGANVLTF
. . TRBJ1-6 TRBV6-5 TGTGCCAGCAGCCGAACGATGGATTCACCCCTCCACTTT CASSRTMDSPLHF
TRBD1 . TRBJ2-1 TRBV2 TGTGCCAGCAGTTACGGACAGGGGGCAACGAACAATGAGCAGTTCTTC CASSYGQGATNNEQFF
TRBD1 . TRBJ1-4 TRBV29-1 TGCAGCGTGCCGGGACAGTCTAATGAAAAACTGTTTTTT CSVPGQSNEKLFF
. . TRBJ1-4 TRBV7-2 TGTGCCAGCAGCCAGGGCTTTCTGGTGAGGGAAAAACTGTTTTTT CASSQGFLVREKLFF
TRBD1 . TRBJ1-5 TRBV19 TGTGCCAGTAGTACGACAGGGCAGGGTCAGCCCCAGCATTTT CASSTTGQGQPQHF
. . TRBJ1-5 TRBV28 TGTGCCAGCAGTTTTGGTGGGCATCAGCCCCAGCATTTT CASSFGGHQPQHF
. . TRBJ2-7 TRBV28 TGTGCCAGCGTAAGTGACAGGCCTCTTGTCGAGCAGTACTTC CASVSDRPLVEQYF
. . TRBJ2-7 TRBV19 TGTGCCAGTAGCCCTGCCCCCATTGTCGCCGAGCAGTACTTC CASSPAPIVAEQYF
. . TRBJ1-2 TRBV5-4 TGTGCCAGCAGCTTGCCCGGGACACAAAACTATGGCTACACCTTC CASSLPGTQNYGYTF
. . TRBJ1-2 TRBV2 TGTGCCAGCAGTGAGGTAAACCATGGCTACACCTTC CASSEVNHGYTF
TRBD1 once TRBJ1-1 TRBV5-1 TGCGCCAGCAGCTTGCGGCAGGGGGCCGGAGGAGCTTTCTTT CASSLRQGAGGAFF
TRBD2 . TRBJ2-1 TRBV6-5 TGTGCCAGCATTCAGCCGGGACTAGGACACAATGAGCAGTTCTTC CASIQPGLGHNEQFF
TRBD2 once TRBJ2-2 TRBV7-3 TGTGCCAGCAGCCTGGGACTAGCGGGATCGGGGGAGCTGTTTTTT CASSLGLAGSGELFF
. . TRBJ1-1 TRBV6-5 TGTGCCAGCAGTCCGTTTGCCAGGGGAGCTTTCTTT CASSPFARGAFF
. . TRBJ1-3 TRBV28 TGTGCCAGCAGCCTCAGGAGGGGGACTGGAAACACCATATATTTT CASSLRRGTGNTIYF
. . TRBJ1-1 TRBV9 TGTGCCAGCAGCGCATCACAGGATGGTCCTTCAGAGAACACTGAAGCTTTCTTT CASSASQDGPSENTEAFF
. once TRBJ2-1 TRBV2 TGTGCCGGGAGAAACCGGGAGTTGTATAATGAGCAGTTCTTC CAGRNRELYNEQFF
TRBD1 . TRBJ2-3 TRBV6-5 TGTGCCAGCAGTTACCAGGGGGTCCGATTGGCAGATACGCAGTATTTT CASSYQGVRLADTQYF
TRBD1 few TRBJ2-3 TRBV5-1 TGCGCCAGCAGCTTGGGACAGGGTTCGGACTTCTTTAACACAGATACGCAGTATTTT CASSLGQGSDFFNTDTQYF
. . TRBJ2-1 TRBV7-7 TGTGCCAGCAGCCCCGGAACGGCACTCGCTTACAATGAGCAGTTCTTC CASSPGTALAYNEQFF
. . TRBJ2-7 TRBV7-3 TGTGCCAGCAGCTCAACCGCGGGCTACGAGCAGTACTTC CASSSTAGYEQYF
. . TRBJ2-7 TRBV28 TGTGCCAGCAGCCCGTTTTACGAGCAGTACTTC CASSPFYEQYF